The 17 T cell receptor beta chains in this list originate from one sample, sequenced in a study of CD8+ T cells in alopecia areata. The treatment denotes: oral pan-JAK inhibitor, 5-10 mg twice daily. The sequencing template was cDNA reverse transcribed from extracted RNA. Clones were read by immunoSEQ multiplex PCR, and TCRdb kept only the in-frame ones, dropping some. In the table there are some 190,000 clones, 40% to 65% of which are singletons. Sequences were derived from CD8+ T cells sorted from blood, sampled at week 52, from a patient treated with tofacitinib. The receptors here all came from a human donor with alopecia areata.

The table lists this clone with a few counts. This chain links TRBV9 with TRBJ2-7; 9 bases are a match to TRBD1. The CDR3 totals 16 residues. Looked up from germline, CDR1 is SGDLS and CDR2 is YYNGEE. The trim removed 3 bases at V and 6 bases at J, leaving 13 bases unmatched. The CDR3 DNA is TGTGCCAGCAGCGAGTCTCCGGGACAGGGCTTTGGCGAGCAGTACTTC. This gives the protein CASSESPGQGFGEQYF.

V and J are TRBV30 and TRBJ2-5; tentatively, D is TRBD1 or TRBD2 (5 bases each). The CDR3 has 14 amino acids. V was trimmed by 2 bases and J by 4 bases, leaving 14 bases between them. Per the germline V gene, CDR1 is GTSNPN and CDR2 is SVGIG (reference sequence). CDR3 residues: CAWSPQGPPETQYF. As DNA, the CDR3 is TGTGCCTGGAGTCCCCAGGGACCCCCAGAGACCCAGTACTTC.

A remark on this clone: Different DNA sequences within this sample yield the same CDR3. The rearrangement joins TRBV27 to TRBJ1-5; D not certain. Germline-derived CDR1 and CDR2 are MNHEY and SMNVEV (reference sequence). V lost 2 bases and J 4 bases, leaving 9 bases between the germline ends. The CDR3 totals 14 residues. CDR3 residues: CASSLRQANQPQHF. In DNA form, the CDR3 reads TGTGCCAGCAGTTTAAGGCAGGCTAATCAGCCCCAGCATTTT.

This chain uses TRBV6-5 with TRBJ1-2; the D is unclear. CDR1 is MNHEY, CDR2 SVGAGI, per germline. Trimming removed 6 bases at V and 8 bases at J, with 13 bases between. CDR3 length: 12 residues. The CDR3 region is CASSATPRGYTF. In DNA, the CDR3 is TGTGCCAGCAGCGCCACCCCTCGCGGCTACACCTTC.

V and J are TRBV7-8 and TRBJ2-3; possibly TRBD2 for D (6 bases). The germline V gene encodes CDR1 SGHVS and CDR2 FQNEAQ. V dropped 5 bases and J dropped 8 bases, with 14 bases sitting between them. CDR3 length: 13 residues. The chain's CDR3 is CASSPFTGGTQYF. For the CDR3, the DNA is TGTGCCAGCAGCCCATTCACCGGGGGTACGCAGTATTTT.

This clone was counted between two and nine times. The V and J genes are TRBV4-1 and TRBJ1-1; 7 bases are a match to TRBD1. V trimming: 4 bases; J trimming: 1 base; junction bases outside the gene matches: 6. Germline values: CDR1 MGHRA, CDR2 YSYEKL. The CDR3 is 15 amino acids. The CDR3 loop is CASSPPQGTNTEAFF. The CDR3 region has the DNA TGCGCCAGCAGCCCCCCACAGGGGACGAACACTGAAGCTTTCTTT.

This clone occurred a few times. The chain joins TRBV4-3 to TRBJ2-1, with 9 bases identical to TRBD2. CDR1 LGHNA and CDR2 YSLEER come from the germline V gene. The CDR3 length is 16 residues. Trimming took 0 bases from V and 5 from J; bases not matched to a gene: 5. CDR3 bases: TGCGCCAGCAGCCAAGAAACTAGCGGGTACCACAATGAGCAGTTCTTC. Its translation is CASSQETSGYHNEQFF.

In DNA, the CDR3 is TGTGCCAGCAGCTTAGGCGTGACAGGGGATCCCGGGGAGCTGTTTTTT. Translated: CASSLGVTGDPGELFF. V is TRBV7-8 and J is TRBJ2-2, with TRBD1 identical over 8 bases. The length of the CDR3 is 16 residues. Germline trimming cut 1 base from V and 6 bases from J; bases unmatched to any gene: 7. CDR1 and CDR2 from the germline V gene are SGHVS and FQNEAQ.

This clone was counted between two and nine times. The chain recombines TRBV7-2 with TRBJ2-2; 8 bases are a match to TRBD1. CDR3 length equals 16 residues. Germline V CDR1 and CDR2: SGHTA, FQGNSA. The V gene end was trimmed by 0 bases and the J gene end by 3 bases; junction bases not matched to a gene: 3. Here the CDR3 DNA reads TGTGCCAGCAGCTTAGCTCAGGGGGCCTACACCGGGGAGCTGTTTTTT. Amino acids: CASSLAQGAYTGELFF.

The chain couples TRBV6-4 to TRBJ1-6; D is possibly TRBD1 (5 bases). The CDR3 sequence is 13 residues long. In germline, CDR1 is MRHNA, CDR2 SNTAGT. Trimming took 3 bases from V and 10 from J, leaving 10 bases between them. CDR3 DNA: TGTGCCAGCAGTGAACGGGGGGAGTCACCCCTCCACTTT. The encoded protein is CASSERGESPLHF.

This clone showed up just a few times. V is TRBV19 and J is TRBJ1-1; TRBD1 aligns across 7 bases. There are 15 residues in the CDR3. Germline V gene lookup returns CDR1 LNHDA and CDR2 SQIVND (reference sequence). V shed 7 bases, J shed 1 base, and the junction held 9 bases outside the gene matches. DNA for the CDR3: TGTGCCAGTATCCTTCGACAGGGTGGGAACACTGAAGCTTTCTTT. This gives the protein CASILRQGGNTEAFF.

CDR3 region: CASSQDGTELEKLFF. CDR3 in DNA: TGCGCCAGCAGCCAAGATGGGACAGAGCTTGAAAAACTGTTTTTT. The chain has TRBV4-3 and TRBJ1-4; 7 bases map to TRBD1. Germline CDR1 and CDR2: LGHNA and YSLEER. This CDR3 has 15 residues. J gave up 7 bases and V 0 bases, and 5 bases lay outside the gene matches.

This chain links TRBV4-1 with TRBJ1-2, with TRBD1 as a possible D gene (6 bases). V shed 1 base and J shed 2 bases, with 17 bases lying between them. Germline CDR1 MGHRA, CDR2 YSYEKL. This CDR3 is built from 17 residues. As DNA, the CDR3 is TGCGCCAGCAGCCAAGCTCTAGGGGGGCAGCTAAACTATGGCTACACCTTC. Translation: CASSQALGGQLNYGYTF.

This clone was seen more than once but under ten times. This sequence joins TRBV4-1 and TRBJ2-1; D not certain. The V end was cut by 0 bases, the J end by 4 bases, with 7 bases between. This CDR3 comprises 14 residues. CDR1 and CDR2 (germline): MGHRA, YSYEKL. The CDR3 spells CASSQDSFYNEQFF. CDR3 DNA sequence: TGCGCCAGCAGCCAAGACTCTTTTTACAATGAGCAGTTCTTC.

This clone was found many times. The chain links TRBV6-6 to TRBJ2-2; 15 bases align to TRBD2. Germline values: CDR1 MNHNY, CDR2 SVGAGI (reference sequence). The CDR3 covers 15 residues. Trimming at V came to 4 bases and at J to 6 bases, leaving 0 bases not matched to a gene. Here the CDR3 DNA reads TGTGCCAGCAGTTGGACTAGCGGGGGGGCCGGGGAGCTGTTTTTT. The encoded protein is CASSWTSGGAGELFF.

This clone showed up just a few times. The V gene is TRBV6-5, the J gene TRBJ1-1; no firm D call. The V gene's germline CDR1 is MNHEY and CDR2 SVGAGI. The CDR3 totals 12 residues. Deletions cut 4 bases from V and 9 bases from J, with 12 bases between. In DNA form, the CDR3 reads TGTGCCAGCAGTTTTCCCGGAGCTAAAGCTTTCTTT. It encodes CASSFPGAKAFF.

This clone was observed a handful of times. The genes are TRBV7-9 and TRBJ2-7, with 8 bases lining up with TRBD1. The V gene end was trimmed by 5 bases and the J gene end by 3 bases; junction bases not matched to a gene: 6. The CDR3 is 14 residues long. CDR1 is SEHNR and CDR2 is FQNEAQ in the germline V gene (reference sequence). The CDR3 here is CASSHRDRLYEQYF. DNA of the CDR3: TGTGCCAGCAGCCACCGGGACAGGCTCTACGAGCAGTACTTC.